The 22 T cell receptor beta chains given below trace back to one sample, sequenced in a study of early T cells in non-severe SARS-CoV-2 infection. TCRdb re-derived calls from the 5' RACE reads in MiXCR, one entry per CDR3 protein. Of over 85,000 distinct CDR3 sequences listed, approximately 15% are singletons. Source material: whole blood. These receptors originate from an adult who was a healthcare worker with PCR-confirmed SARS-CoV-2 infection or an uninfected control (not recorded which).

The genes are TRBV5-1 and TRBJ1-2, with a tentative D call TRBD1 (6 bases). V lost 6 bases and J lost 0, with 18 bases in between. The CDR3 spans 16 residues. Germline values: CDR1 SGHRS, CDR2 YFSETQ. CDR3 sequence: CASTALPGETNYGYTF. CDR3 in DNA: TGCGCCAGCACCGCCCTTCCAGGGGAGACTAACTATGGCTACACCTTC.

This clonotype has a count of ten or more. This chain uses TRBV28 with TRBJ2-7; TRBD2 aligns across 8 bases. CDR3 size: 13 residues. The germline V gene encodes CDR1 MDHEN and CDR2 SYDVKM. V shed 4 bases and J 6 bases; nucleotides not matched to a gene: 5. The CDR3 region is CASSSNGRGEQYF. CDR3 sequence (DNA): TGTGCCAGCAGTTCGAACGGGAGGGGCGAGCAGTACTTC. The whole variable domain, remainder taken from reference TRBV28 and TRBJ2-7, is DVKVTQSSRYLVKRTGEKVFLECVQDMDHENMFWYRQDPGLGLRLIYFSYDVKMKEKGDIPEGYSVSREKKERFSLILESASTNQTSMYLCASSSNGRGEQYFGPGTRLTVT.

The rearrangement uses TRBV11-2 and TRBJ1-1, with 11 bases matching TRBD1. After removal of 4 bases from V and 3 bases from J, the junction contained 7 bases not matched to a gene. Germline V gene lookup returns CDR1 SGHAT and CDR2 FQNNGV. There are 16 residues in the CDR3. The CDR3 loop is CASSSLDRGRDTEAFF. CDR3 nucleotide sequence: TGTGCCAGCAGCTCCCTGGACAGGGGGCGGGACACTGAAGCTTTCTTT.

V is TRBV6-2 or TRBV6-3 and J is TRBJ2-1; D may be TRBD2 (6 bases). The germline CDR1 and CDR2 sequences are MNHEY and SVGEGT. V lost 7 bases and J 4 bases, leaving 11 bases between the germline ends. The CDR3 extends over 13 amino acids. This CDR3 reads CASTRDLYNEQFF. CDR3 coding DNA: TGTGCCAGCACTAGGGACTTATACAATGAGCAGTTCTTC.

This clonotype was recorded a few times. The CDR3 region has the DNA TGCGCCAGCAGGGAACAGGCCGTCCAGTACTTC. This sequence encodes CASREQAVQYF. V is TRBV5-1 and J is TRBJ2-7; TRBD1 might be the D (5 bases). Looked up from germline, CDR1 is SGHRS and CDR2 is YFSETQ. The CDR3 length is 11 residues. The ends were cut back, 5 bases at V and 10 bases at J, with 13 bases in the middle.

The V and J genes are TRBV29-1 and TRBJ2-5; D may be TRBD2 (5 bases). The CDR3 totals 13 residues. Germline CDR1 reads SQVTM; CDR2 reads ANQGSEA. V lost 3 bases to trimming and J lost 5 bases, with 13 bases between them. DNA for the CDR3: TGCAGCGTTGACCGGGGAAAAGGGGAGACCCAGTACTTC. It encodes CSVDRGKGETQYF.

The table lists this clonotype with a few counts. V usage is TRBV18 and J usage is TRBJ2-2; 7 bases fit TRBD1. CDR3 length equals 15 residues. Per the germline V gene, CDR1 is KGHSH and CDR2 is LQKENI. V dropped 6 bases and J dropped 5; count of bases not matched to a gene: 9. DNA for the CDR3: TGTGCCAGCTCTACCGGGACAGTAAGAACCGGGGAGCTGTTTTTT. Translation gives CASSTGTVRTGELFF.

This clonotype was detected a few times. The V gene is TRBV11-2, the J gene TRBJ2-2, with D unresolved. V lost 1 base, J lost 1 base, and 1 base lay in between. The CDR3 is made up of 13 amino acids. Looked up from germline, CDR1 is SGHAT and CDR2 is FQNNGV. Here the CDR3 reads CASSLVNTGELFF. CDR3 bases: TGTGCCAGCAGCTTAGTGAACACCGGGGAGCTGTTTTTT.

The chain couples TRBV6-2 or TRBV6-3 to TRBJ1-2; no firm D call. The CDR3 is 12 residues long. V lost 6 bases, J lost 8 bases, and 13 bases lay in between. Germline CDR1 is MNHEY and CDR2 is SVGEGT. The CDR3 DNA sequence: TGTGCCAGCAGCCAGTCCGCCTGGGGCTACACCTTC. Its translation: CASSQSAWGYTF.

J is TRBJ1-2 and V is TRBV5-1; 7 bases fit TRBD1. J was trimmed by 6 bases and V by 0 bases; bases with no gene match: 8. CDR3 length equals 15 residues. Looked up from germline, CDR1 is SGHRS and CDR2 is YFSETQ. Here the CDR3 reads CASSLAAGQTHGYTF. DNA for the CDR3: TGCGCCAGCAGCTTGGCCGCGGGACAGACCCATGGCTACACCTTC. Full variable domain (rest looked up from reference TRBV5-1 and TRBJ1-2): KAGVTQTPRYLIKTRGQQVTLSCSPISGHRSVSWYQQTPGQGLQFLFEYFSETQRNKGNFPGRFSGRQFSNSRSEMNVSTLELGDSALYLCASSLAAGQTHGYTFGSGTRLTVV.

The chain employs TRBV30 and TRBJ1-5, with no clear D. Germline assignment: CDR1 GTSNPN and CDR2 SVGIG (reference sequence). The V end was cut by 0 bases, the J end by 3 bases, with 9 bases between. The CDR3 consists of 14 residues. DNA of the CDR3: TGTGCCTGGAGTGTACTCACCAACAATCAGCCCCAGCATTTT. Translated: CAWSVLTNNQPQHF.

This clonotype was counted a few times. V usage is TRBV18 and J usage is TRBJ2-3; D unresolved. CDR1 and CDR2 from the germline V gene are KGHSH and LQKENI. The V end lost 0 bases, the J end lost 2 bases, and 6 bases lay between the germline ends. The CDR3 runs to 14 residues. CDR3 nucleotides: TGTGCCAGCTCACCACCCTACGACACAGATACGCAGTATTTT. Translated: CASSPPYDTDTQYF.

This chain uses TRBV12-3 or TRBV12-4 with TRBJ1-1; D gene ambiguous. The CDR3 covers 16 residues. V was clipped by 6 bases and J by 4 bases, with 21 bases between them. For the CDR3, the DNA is TGTGCCAGCAGCTCTCCCCCGACAAGAGGGAGCACTGAAGCTTTCTTT. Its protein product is CASSSPPTRGSTEAFF.

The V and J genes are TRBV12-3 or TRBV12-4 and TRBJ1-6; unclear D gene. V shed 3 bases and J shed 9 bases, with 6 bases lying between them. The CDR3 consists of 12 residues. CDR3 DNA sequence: TGTGCCAGCAGTTTGACGGCTTCACCCCTCCACTTT. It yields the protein CASSLTASPLHF.

CDR3 nucleotides: TGTGCCAGCAACCCTAGCGGGAGGACAAACGAGCAGTACTTC. Translation: CASNPSGRTNEQYF. This chain links TRBV3-1 with TRBJ2-7; 11 bases match TRBD2. CDR3 length equals 14 residues. Germline V gene data show CDR1 as LGHDT and CDR2 as YNNKEL (reference sequence). The ends lost 7 bases at V and 5 bases at J; junction bases unmatched: 7.

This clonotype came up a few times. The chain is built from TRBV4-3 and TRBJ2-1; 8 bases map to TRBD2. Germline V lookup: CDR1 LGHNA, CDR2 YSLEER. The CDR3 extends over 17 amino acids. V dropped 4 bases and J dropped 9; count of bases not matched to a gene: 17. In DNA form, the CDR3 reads TGCGCCAGCAGCCCCGGTGTAGCGGGACTTACCGTGAGTGAGCAGTTCTTC. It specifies CASSPGVAGLTVSEQFF.

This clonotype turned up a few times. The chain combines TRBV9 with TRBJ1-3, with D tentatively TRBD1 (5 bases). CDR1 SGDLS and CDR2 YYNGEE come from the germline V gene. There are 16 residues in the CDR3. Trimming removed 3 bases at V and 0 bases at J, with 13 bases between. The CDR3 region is CASSATVGISGNTIYF. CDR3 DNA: TGTGCCAGCAGCGCGACAGTTGGGATCTCTGGAAACACCATATATTTT.

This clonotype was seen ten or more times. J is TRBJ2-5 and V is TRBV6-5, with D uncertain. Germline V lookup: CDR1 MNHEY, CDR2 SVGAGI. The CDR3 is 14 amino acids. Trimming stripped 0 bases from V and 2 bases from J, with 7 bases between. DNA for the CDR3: TGTGCCAGCAGTTACTCCGACATGCAAGAGACCCAGTACTTC. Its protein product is CASSYSDMQETQYF.

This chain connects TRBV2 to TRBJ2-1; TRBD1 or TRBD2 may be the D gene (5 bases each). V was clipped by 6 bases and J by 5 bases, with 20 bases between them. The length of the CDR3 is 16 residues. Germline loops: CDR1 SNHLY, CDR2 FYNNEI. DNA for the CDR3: TGTGCCAGCAGGGAGAGGACGGGGACCTTAAACAATGAGCAGTTCTTC. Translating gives CASRERTGTLNNEQFF.

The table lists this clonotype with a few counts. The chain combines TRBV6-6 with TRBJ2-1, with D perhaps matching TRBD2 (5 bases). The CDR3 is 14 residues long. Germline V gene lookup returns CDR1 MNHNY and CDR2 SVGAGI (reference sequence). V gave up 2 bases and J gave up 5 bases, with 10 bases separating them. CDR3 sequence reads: CASSYPGTNNEQFF. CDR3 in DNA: TGTGCCAGCAGTTACCCGGGAACTAACAATGAGCAGTTCTTC.

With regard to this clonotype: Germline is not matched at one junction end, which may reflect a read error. CDR3 sequence: CASSLAGGPGDTRYF. Here the CDR3 DNA reads TGTGCCAGCAGTTTAGCGGGAGGGCCGGGAGATACGCGGTATTTT. The chain carries TRBV27 and TRBJ2-3; 9 nucleotides agree with TRBD2. Looked up from germline, CDR1 is MNHEY and CDR2 is SMNVEV (reference sequence). The CDR3 covers 15 residues.

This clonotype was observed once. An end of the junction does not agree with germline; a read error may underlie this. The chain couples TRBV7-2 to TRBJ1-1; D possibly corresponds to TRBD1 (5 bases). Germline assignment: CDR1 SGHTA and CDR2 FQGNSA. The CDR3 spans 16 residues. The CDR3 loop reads CASNLRGNLMNTEVFF. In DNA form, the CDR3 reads TGTGCCAGCAACTTAAGGGGAAATTTGATGAACACTGAAGTTTTCTTT.